This T cell receptor (beta chain) was identified in a study of T cell responses to AZD1222 COVID-19 vaccine. This clone came up once. This CDR3 is 12 amino acids long. With 2 bases removed from V and 7 bases from J, the gap between germline ends came to 8 bases. TCRdb keeps only in-frame clones here, not all; method: immunoSEQ multiplex PCR. The top ten clones hold roughly 3.7% of a sample with 140,000 to 150,000 clones, around 90% of them seen once. The sequenced sample was peripheral blood, obtained on day 0 of AZD1222 vaccination. The origin of this receptor is an adult in good health. The chain joins TRBV12-3 or TRBV12-4 to TRBJ1-2; D is uncertain. The CDR3 is CASSLPGAGYTF. CDR3 coding DNA: TGTGCCAGCAGTTTACCGGGCGCTGGCTACACCTTC.